The T cell receptor (beta chain) described here comes from a study of T cells in localized non-small cell lung cancer. This clone has a handful of counts. Antigen unknown. Some clones are missing from TCRdb's copy, which holds only in-frame ones; the method was immunoSEQ multiplex PCR. This sample has 1,300 or so clones, with under 35% found just once. The CDR3 extends over 14 amino acids. Deletions cut 3 bases from V and 0 bases from J, with 8 bases between. Germline V lookup: CDR1 MGHDK, CDR2 SYGVNS. Study results and caveats: Longer overall survival was linked to higher blood T cell density.

The sequences come from lung tumor tissue, collected before any cancer treatment. V usage is TRBV25-1 and J usage is TRBJ2-5; weak D call: TRBD2 (6 bases). The receptor's source is a male donor aged 60 or over with stage I squamous cell lung carcinoma. The CDR3 nucleotides read TGTGCCAGCAGTGAGCGGGGACACCAAGAGACCCAGTACTTC. This codes for CASSERGHQETQYF.